Many counts were recorded for the clone carrying this T cell receptor (beta chain). Assay: immunoSEQ multiplex PCR; the TCRdb copy retains only in-frame clones and omits some. The sample shows about 50,000 clones, roughly 49% of them seen only once. This entry comes from a study of cytotoxic CD8 clonotypes in ibrutinib-treated CLL. As for the study in general: The subjects consisted of about 10 relapsed/refractory and fewer than 16 treatment-naive individuals, with around 17 IGHV unmutated.

V was trimmed by 1 base and J by 5 bases, leaving 11 bases between them. Germline CDR1 and CDR2: SGHTA and FQGNSA. The CDR3 extends over 14 amino acids. The chain employs TRBV7-2 and TRBJ2-5; D could derive from TRBD1 or TRBD2 (6 bases each). This clonotype was obtained from a human donor with chronic lymphocytic leukemia. The sequencing here drew on PBMCs, taken at disease progression, from a patient treated with ibrutinib. CDR3 bases: TGTGCCAGCAGCTTAGGTGGGGGGCGGGAGACCCAGTACTTC. As protein: CASSLGGGRETQYF.